This TCR beta chain is from a study of shared clonotypes between healthy human individuals. Whole-study context: CD4 naive and memory got three plates each, CD8 naive two, CD8 memory one.

Clones were read by immunoSEQ multiplex PCR, and TCRdb kept only the in-frame ones, dropping some. Among around 510,000 clones listed, about 96% were seen once. On this clone itself: Its antigen is unknown. The sample has other DNA sequences that encode this CDR3 too.

It was into CD45RA+ naive and CD45RA-negative memory subsets that the CD4+ cells were split. The CDR3 is 11 amino acids. Trimming cost V 3 bases and J 2 bases, with 5 bases left between them. CDR1 is DFQATT and CDR2 is SNEGSKA in the germline V gene (reference sequence). Study-level findings and limits: Generally, naive subsets (rather than memory subsets) showed larger estimated richness.

The sample was naive CD4+ T cells sorted from blood. Subset here: CD45RA+ positively selected. This sequence joins TRBV20-1 and TRBJ2-7; D tentatively fits TRBD1 or TRBD2 (5 bases each). The TCR sequence derives from a woman aged 30 to 39 in good health. The CDR3 protein is CSARGPYEQYF. The CDR3 DNA sequence: TGCAGTGCTAGGGGACCCTACGAGCAGTACTTC.